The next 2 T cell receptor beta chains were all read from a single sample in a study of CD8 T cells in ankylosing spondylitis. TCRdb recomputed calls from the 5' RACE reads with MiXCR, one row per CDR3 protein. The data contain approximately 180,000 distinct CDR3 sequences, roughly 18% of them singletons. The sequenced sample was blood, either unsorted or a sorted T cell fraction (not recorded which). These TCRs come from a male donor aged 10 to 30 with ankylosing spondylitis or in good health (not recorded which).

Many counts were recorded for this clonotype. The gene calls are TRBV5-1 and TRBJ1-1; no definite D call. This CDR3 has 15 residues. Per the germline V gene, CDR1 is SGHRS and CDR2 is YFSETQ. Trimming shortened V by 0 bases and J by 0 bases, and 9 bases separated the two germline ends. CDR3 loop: CASSLGRLMNTEAFF. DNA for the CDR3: TGCGCCAGCAGCTTGGGTCGGCTAATGAACACTGAAGCTTTCTTT.

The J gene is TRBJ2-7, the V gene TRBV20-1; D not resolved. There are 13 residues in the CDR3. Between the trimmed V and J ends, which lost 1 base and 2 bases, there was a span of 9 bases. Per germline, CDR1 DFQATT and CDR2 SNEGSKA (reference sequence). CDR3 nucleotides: TGCAGTGCTAGAGCAGTGGGCACCTACGAGCAGTACGTC. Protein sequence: CSARAVGTYEQYV.